This T cell receptor beta chain was documented in a study of blood T cells in healthy people across ages. This CDR3 contains 15 residues. The germline V gene encodes CDR1 DFQATT and CDR2 SNEGSKA (reference sequence). With a J-beta primer mix and a sample-barcoded 5' primer, a second PCR ran 7 to 11 cycles. TCRdb reanalysed the 5' RACE reads using MiXCR and keeps one entry per CDR3 protein. Of about 1 million distinct CDR3 sequences listed, roughly 45% were seen once; the top ten hold about 19%. The J gene is TRBJ2-4, the V gene TRBV20-1; TRBD2 aligns across 9 bases. TRBJ2-7 matches the DNA end more closely, so the J call is doubtful. This clonotype was sampled from a woman in her sixties or seventies in good health. Sequencing used blood. The CDR3 DNA reads as TGCAGTGCTAGAGATCTAGCGGGGCCCTGGGACGAGCAGTACTTC. It encodes CSARDLAGPWDEQYF.